This T cell receptor beta chain was captured in a study of T cell responses to AZD1222 COVID-19 vaccine (dated by TCRdb to the early 2020s). For context, the study as a whole: AZD1222 recipients with second doses at about 4 weeks or about 12 weeks were pooled, because spike-specific TCR depth and breadth did not differ between schedules. Trial participants were enrolled by age into 18-55, 56-69 and 70-plus year subgroups, with approximately 150, 30 and 60 TCR-sequenced participants respectively. A total of approximately 250 trial participants underwent TCR sequencing, of whom about 210 had received two doses of AZD1222 and some 25 had received two doses of the MenACWY control vaccine. The investigation overall reported the following: Conclusions about previously exposed vaccinees are limited, since just 5 to 7 AZD1222 recipients were seropositive for SARS-CoV-2 at baseline. Epitopes outside the regions mutated in the B.1.351 and B.1.1.7 variants were reportedly recognized by nearly half of the unique spike-specific TCRs. In the small 56-69-year group, the increase in depth fell short of significance, most likely because of low power. Participants were mostly white British and included more females than males, and it was suggested by the authors that clonal diversity may have been underestimated. After two AZD1222 doses, both the breadth and the depth of spike-specific TCRs were significantly higher than at day 0 and than in MenACWY recipients. Vaccine-associated CD4 TCRs spanned the whole spike protein, with dominant responses in regions 160-218 and 743-854. Because no samples from the day 14 peak response were available, repertoires could be characterized only after the peak T cell response.

The CDR3 regions of human TCRbeta chains were analyzed by immunosequencing. Per the original workflow: TCRs in the repertoires were matched against a reference library of SARS-CoV-2-specific TCRs that had been generated with the MIRA antigen-specificity platform. Breadth was defined as the fraction of unique TCRs that were SARS-CoV-2-associated, and depth was defined as the fraction of total T cells that were SARS-CoV-2-associated. Using the MIRA data, every spike-specific TCR was mapped to the spike region that the TCR reacted to and assigned to either a CD4 or a CD8 class. Log10-transformed breadth and depth values were compared by one-way ANOVA with Sidak's multiple comparisons tests. In its TCRdb copy, this immuneACCESS table keeps in-frame sequences only and misses some clones. Where compared with another copy, unresolved V genes explain less than half of these, and the others have no known cause. V, J and clone size were drawn from that table, and D and trimming were deduced from the DNA. Counted in this sample were roughly 190,000 clones; more than 75% of them appeared once. More than 0.75% of the sample is held by the ten biggest clonotypes.

About this clone: Its antigen has not been determined. One base away there is no much larger clone; base qualities are not given.

Explained via the paper, the time point label denotes: baseline before first vaccination. Vaccinee samples came from UK trials COV001 and COV002, including a single-blind randomized controlled phase 2/3 trial of AZD1222 (ChAdOx1 nCoV-19) in healthy adults. For TCRbeta chain sequencing, PBMC samples were collected from trial participants at day 0 and at day 28 after the second dose. V loses 5 bases of germline sequence and J loses 7 bases, and the interval between the two ends is 18 bases. The germline V gene encodes CDR1 LNHDA and CDR2 SQIVND (reference sequence). Counted from cysteine to phenylalanine, this CDR3 has 16 amino acids. The sequence is cut down to CDR3 DNA, 48 bases in frame from base 1.

The receptor was derived from an adult in good health. The sequencing here drew on peripheral blood, taken on day 0 of AZD1222 vaccination. The rearrangement joined TRBV19 to TRBJ1-6; the D segment cannot be called with confidence. The base sequence is TGTGCCAGTAGTCTCACGGGGTTGGTTGAGAATTCACCCCTCCACTTT. Translation gives CASSLTGLVENSPLHF.